Listed below are T cell receptor beta chains from one sample, sequenced in a study of identical twins. TCRdb itself ran the 5' RACE reads through MiXCR, one entry per CDR3 protein. The sample yields a few hundred thousand distinct CDR3 sequences, 10% to 15% seen once. These data were also filed under a second study, of yellow fever vaccine responses in identical twins.

The specimen was CD8+ T cells sorted from blood. These TCRs come from a woman under 30 in good health. CDR3s leave out the opening cysteine and the closing phenylalanine or tryptophan. D genes are given only for firm matches.

D	V	CDR3
-	TRBV7-8	ASSPGLRSYNEQF
-	TRBV7-9	ASSSGNSSSYNEQF
TRBD2	TRBV28	ASSLYYSAGALDTQY
TRBD2	TRBV20-1	SANPPSGILYEQY
TRBD2	TRBV7-9	ASSFERGGHNEQF
-	TRBV10-3	AISADSVNTEAF
-	TRBV7-2	ASTPHDNEQF
-	TRBV6-5	ASSYATEVGELF
-	TRBV27	ASSLPRDEQY
-	TRBV12-3/TRBV12-4	ASSSYRTTGNTIY
TRBD2	TRBV28	ASSLLSPGLAGEQF
TRBD1	TRBV7-9	ASSLAQGFGQETQY
TRBD2	TRBV7-8	ASSSAPSGTDEQY
-	TRBV5-5	ASSLTAYTRTDGELF
-	TRBV10-2	ASSESVEGTPLH
-	TRBV20-1	SARDSEDYYLYNEQF
-	TRBV24-1	ATSDFGETQY
TRBD2	TRBV2	ARETSGKDYEQY
TRBD1	TRBV7-6	ASSAHRDSNSPLH
TRBD1	TRBV20-1	SARRDRGVKNIQY
-	TRBV6-1	ASSEEGGSYYGYT
-	TRBV4-1	ASSQGEGYRSTEAF
-	TRBV5-5	ASSQIKQGGTDTQY
TRBD2	TRBV19	ASSIALAGLSYNEQF
-	TRBV29-1	SVPGNYNEQF
-	TRBV13	ASSLEGSLEAF
TRBD1	TRBV7-9	ASSLEGQARGETQY
-	TRBV6-1	ASRKEAGHNEQF
TRBD2	TRBV27	ASSLSPGGPPEQY
-	TRBV29-1	SVPRQPLQETQY
TRBD2	TRBV12-3/TRBV12-4	ASTPGTGTSGASTDTQY
-	TRBV14	ASSRGGGRETQY
-	TRBV10-1	ASSDSIGGAETQY
-	TRBV7-7	ASSLEMGTHYNEQF
-	TRBV28	ASSVTEIRYEQY
TRBD1	TRBV20-1	SATDRDRDITEAF
TRBD2	TRBV29-1	SVEAWASGTNTGELF
-	TRBV10-3	AIREEERSYEQY
-	TRBV7-2	ASSFSRIQY
-	TRBV10-1	ASSETRRHLQAF
TRBD1	TRBV10-3	AIGTGAYNEQF
TRBD2	TRBV15	ATNGGAPSSYNEQF
TRBD1	TRBV4-1	ASRRQGANTGELF
TRBD1	TRBV6-1	ASSDGQGGSPLH
-	TRBV15	ATSLDGGAGGYT
TRBD2	TRBV29-1	SVEGGRVYNEQF
-	TRBV12-3/TRBV12-4	ASSHDRDSNQPQH
TRBD2	TRBV28	ASSLLAGRRSEQY
TRBD2	TRBV7-8	ASSVAGDDEQY
-	TRBV12-3/TRBV12-4	ASRTRDYKGNTIY
-	TRBV9	ASSNRDYNEQF
TRBD2	TRBV7-6	ASSLANKPGGGNNEQF
TRBD2	TRBV6-1	ASYPSGGYNEQF
-	TRBV12-3/TRBV12-4	ASSPFEGPYNEQF
-	TRBV12-3/TRBV12-4	ASSLVSAGDEQY
-	TRBV7-9	ACDGLRWANVLT
-	TRBV5-5	ASSSQTQQGWVYGYT
-	TRBV20-1	SARFVDTQY
TRBD2	TRBV5-1	ASSLSSGGVTNEQF